These 26 T cell receptor beta chains came from one sample sequenced in a study of cytomegalovirus exposure and HLA in healthy donors. PCR was performed using 60 Vbeta and 13 Jbeta primers. TCRdb's table, derived via immunoSEQ multiplex PCR, lists solely in-frame clones and lacks some. The sample yields approximately 130,000 clones, about 80% seen once. Sequencing used PBMCs. These receptors all stem from a woman between 45 and 65 years old in good health and CMV-seropositive.

The chain uses TRBV10-3 and TRBJ1-5, with 8 nucleotides matching TRBD1. After removal of 6 bases from V and 6 bases from J, the junction contained 10 bases not matched to a gene. This CDR3 has 15 amino acids. From germline, CDR1 is ENHRY and CDR2 SYGVKD. The CDR3 region has the DNA TGTGCCATCAGCCCGGGACAGGCGAACGGTCAGCCCCAGCATTTT. Translated: CAISPGQANGQPQHF.

This rearrangement joins TRBV5-1 to TRBJ1-4; D gene ambiguous. V lost 0 bases and J lost 2, with 8 bases in between. The germline V gene encodes CDR1 SGHRS and CDR2 YFSETQ. CDR3 length: 15 residues. The CDR3 DNA reads as TGCGCCAGCAGCTTGGAGAGGGCTACTAATGAAAAACTGTTTTTT. Translated, it gives CASSLERATNEKLFF.

This rearrangement joins TRBV7-3 to TRBJ2-5; the D gene is possibly TRBD1 (5 bases). The end of the DNA is better explained by TRBJ2-7, so the J call may be wrong. In germline, CDR1 is SGHTA, CDR2 FQGTGA. CDR3 size: 13 residues. DNA for the CDR3: TGTGCCAGCTTTAGGACATTGTCCTACGAGCAGTACTTC. It codes for CASFRTLSYEQYF.

With regard to this clone: Other DNA sequences in the same sample also yield this CDR3. The chain is built from TRBV6-5 and TRBJ2-1, with 8 bases fitting TRBD2. The CDR3 has 14 amino acids. Germline V CDR1 and CDR2: MNHEY, SVGAGI. V shed 0 bases and J 7 bases; nucleotides not matched to a gene: 2. CDR3 in amino acids: CASSYSGGGNEQFF. DNA of the CDR3: TGTGCCAGCAGTTACTCCGGGGGGGGTAATGAGCAGTTCTTC.

The chain couples TRBV27 to TRBJ1-1; 7 positions agree with TRBD1. This CDR3 is built from 13 residues. Germline V gives CDR1 MNHEY, CDR2 SMNVEV (reference sequence). V gave up 7 bases and J gave up 6 bases; unmatched junction bases: 8. CDR3 nucleotides: TGTGCCAGCACAGACAGGGTGAGCGCTGAAGCTTTCTTT. This codes for CASTDRVSAEAFF.

The rearrangement uses TRBV6-1 and TRBJ2-7, with TRBD1 matching over 7 bases. Trimming removed 8 bases from V and 1 base from J; junction bases left unmatched: 5. The CDR3 contains 13 residues. CDR1 and CDR2 (germline): MNHNS, SASEGT. CDR3 in amino acids: CASGAGGSYEQYF. Here the CDR3 DNA reads TGTGCCAGCGGGGCAGGGGGTTCCTACGAGCAGTACTTC.

The V call is TRBV19, the J call TRBJ1-5, with TRBD1 identical over 7 bases. The J segment lost 0 bases and the V segment lost 4 bases, leaving 6 bases of the junction unmatched. Germline lookup yields CDR1 LNHDA and CDR2 SQIVND (reference sequence). This CDR3 region has 16 residues. In nucleotides, the CDR3 is TGTGCCAGTAGTACCGCACAGGGGTATAGCAATCAGCCCCAGCATTTT. Its translation: CASSTAQGYSNQPQHF.

About this clone itself: Other DNA sequences in the same sample also yield this CDR3. The rearrangement joins TRBV6-5 to TRBJ1-2, with D possibly matching TRBD1 (6 bases). V was clipped by 5 bases and J by 5 bases, with 6 bases between them. The CDR3 spans 11 residues. Germline V CDR1 and CDR2: MNHEY, SVGAGI. This CDR3 reads CASSTGYGYTF. CDR3 in DNA: TGTGCCAGCAGTACAGGGTATGGCTACACCTTC.

This clone was seen a few times. The chain recombines TRBV4-2 with TRBJ2-7, with 13 bases matching TRBD2. The CDR3 loop spans 21 amino acids. V gave up 0 bases and J gave up 2 bases; unmatched junction bases: 16. Germline V CDR1 and CDR2: LGHNA, YNFKEQ. For the CDR3, the DNA is TGTGCCAGCAGCCAAGATCGGGGAGTTAGACTAGCGGGGGGCCCGACCTACGAGCAGTACTTC. The encoded protein is CASSQDRGVRLAGGPTYEQYF.

This clone was counted between two and nine times. The chain uses TRBV5-6 and TRBJ1-2, with D perhaps matching TRBD1 (6 bases). Germline V gene lookup returns CDR1 SGHDT and CDR2 YYEEEE. V lost 3 bases, J lost 8 bases, and 11 bases lay in between. CDR3 length equals 12 residues. CDR3 residues: CASSSGTNGYTF. In DNA, the CDR3 is TGTGCCAGCAGCTCCGGGACAAACGGCTACACCTTC.

This chain connects TRBV5-4 to TRBJ2-7, with 8 bases identical to TRBD1. After removal of 0 bases from V and 9 bases from J, the junction contained 5 bases not matched to a gene. This CDR3 contains 13 residues. Germline values: CDR1 SGHNT, CDR2 YYREEE (reference sequence). In nucleotides, the CDR3 is TGTGCCAGCAGCTTGGGGCAGGGGGCCGTGCAGTACTTC. Translating it yields CASSLGQGAVQYF.

This sequence joins TRBV4-3 and TRBJ2-6; 7 positions agree with TRBD1. Trimming cost V 6 bases and J 1 base; bases outside gene matches: 15. The CDR3 is 19 amino acids. Looked up from germline, CDR1 is LGHNA and CDR2 is YSLEER. CDR3 region: CASRDALTRRGSGANVLTF. The CDR3 coding sequence is TGCGCCAGCAGGGACGCGCTTACCCGCAGGGGGTCTGGGGCCAACGTCCTGACTTTC.

The chain joins TRBV18 to TRBJ1-1, with D hard to call. The V and J ends lost 4 bases and 1 base respectively, with 7 bases between them. The CDR3 spans 13 residues. Germline assignment: CDR1 KGHSH and CDR2 LQKENI. The CDR3 loop is CASSQLENTEAFF. The CDR3, as DNA: TGTGCCAGCTCACAGCTAGAGAACACTGAAGCTTTCTTT.

This rearrangement joins TRBV5-1 to TRBJ2-2; TRBD1 might be the D (7 bases). Germline-derived CDR1 and CDR2 are SGHRS and YFSETQ. V lost 4 bases to trimming and J lost 4 bases, with 17 bases between them. The CDR3 spans 16 residues. The CDR3 DNA reads as TGCGCCAGCAGCCAAACAGGGGAGGTGAGCACCGGGGAGCTGTTTTTT. It specifies CASSQTGEVSTGELFF.

This clone appeared a few times. V gene TRBV4-2 combines with J gene TRBJ2-1; D may be TRBD2 (5 bases). The V gene's germline CDR1 is LGHNA and CDR2 YNFKEQ. This CDR3 is 15 amino acids long. V was shortened by 6 bases and J by 0 bases, with 12 bases between the two germline ends. In DNA form, the CDR3 reads TGTGCCAGCAGGACTATACTGAGCTCCTACAATGAGCAGTTCTTC. This codes for CASRTILSSYNEQFF.

The V gene is TRBV7-2, the J gene TRBJ2-7, with D perhaps matching TRBD2 (6 bases). The CDR3 runs to 16 residues. CDR1 and CDR2 from the germline V gene are SGHTA and FQGNSA. The V gene lost 7 bases and the J gene lost 3 bases, with 22 bases spanning the gap. The CDR3 nucleotides are TGTGCCAGCACTCCCCAAGTGCGGATGGGAGGCTACGAGCAGTACTTC. It encodes CASTPQVRMGGYEQYF.

The chain couples TRBV5-1 to TRBJ2-3, with D maybe TRBD1 (7 bases). The CDR3 contains 15 residues. Trimming removed 3 bases from V and 5 bases from J, with 16 bases in between. Germline assignment: CDR1 SGHRS and CDR2 YFSETQ. In nucleotides, the CDR3 is TGCGCCAGCAGCTGGGGGGACAGCCGGGGAGATACGCAGTATTTT. It yields the protein CASSWGDSRGDTQYF.

The rearrangement uses TRBV11-3 and TRBJ2-7, with D perhaps TRBD2 (7 bases). Trimming shortened V by 1 base and J by 0 bases, and 10 bases separated the two germline ends. This CDR3 is 15 amino acids long. Germline assignment: CDR1 SGHNT and CDR2 YENEEA. The CDR3 reads CASSLGGGVSYEQYF. CDR3 nucleotide sequence: TGTGCCAGCAGCTTAGGGGGGGGCGTCTCCTACGAGCAGTACTTC.

DNA of the CDR3: TGTGCCAGCAGCCTGGCTCCCGTACGACTAGCATCCGATACGCAGTATTTT. Translated, it gives CASSLAPVRLASDTQYF. The chain has TRBV7-6 and TRBJ2-3; TRBD2 matches at 7 bases. Germline V gene lookup returns CDR1 SGHVS and CDR2 FNYEAQ. Losses at the gene ends were 5 bases for V and 6 bases for J; bases not matched to a gene: 17. The CDR3 loop spans 17 amino acids.

This clone occurred a few times. This rearrangement joins TRBV29-1 to TRBJ2-7; 11 bases are a match to TRBD2. The CDR3 has 14 amino acids. The V gene's germline CDR1 is SQVTM and CDR2 ANQGSEA. V trimming: 2 bases; J trimming: 6 bases; junction bases outside the gene matches: 6. CDR3 in DNA: TGCAGCGTTGAAAGAACTAGCGGGGGTTCCGAGCAGTACTTC. Its protein is CSVERTSGGSEQYF.

This chain connects TRBV30 to TRBJ2-2, with no clear D. Germline CDR1 and CDR2: GTSNPN and SVGIG (reference sequence). The V gene lost 3 bases and the J gene lost 1 base, with 6 bases spanning the gap. This CDR3 contains 13 residues. CDR3 residues: CAWRLWNTGELFF. CDR3 sequence (DNA): TGTGCCTGGAGACTTTGGAACACCGGGGAGCTGTTTTTT.

The chain joins TRBV19 to TRBJ2-7; TRBD1 matches 11 bases. The CDR3 consists of 16 residues. Losses at the gene ends were 4 bases for V and 3 bases for J; bases not matched to a gene: 8. Germline values: CDR1 LNHDA, CDR2 SQIVND (reference sequence). The CDR3 reads CASSRGQGATFYEQYF. The DNA for the CDR3 is TGTGCCAGTAGTAGAGGACAGGGGGCGACTTTCTACGAGCAGTACTTC.

This clone was seen once. The CDR3, as DNA: TGCGCCAGCAGCTATACAGGGATCGGAAACACCATATATTTT. Translated: CASSYTGIGNTIYF. This chain connects TRBV4-3 to TRBJ1-3; D might be TRBD1 (6 bases). V was trimmed by 5 bases and J by 4 bases, leaving 12 bases between them. CDR1 and CDR2 (germline): LGHNA, YSLEER. This CDR3 contains 14 residues.

The rearrangement uses TRBV19 and TRBJ2-1; tentative D call: TRBD1 (6 bases). Germline V lookup: CDR1 LNHDA, CDR2 SQIVND (reference sequence). This CDR3 is built from 11 residues. The V end lost 10 bases, the J end lost 4 bases, and 8 bases lay between the germline ends. For the CDR3, the DNA is TGTGCCACAGGGGAATACAATGAGCAGTTCTTC. It yields the protein CATGEYNEQFF.

This clone was counted between two and nine times. V usage is TRBV18 and J usage is TRBJ2-7; no firm D call. From germline, CDR1 is KGHSH and CDR2 LQKENI. The CDR3 consists of 12 residues. V was pared by 3 bases and J by 7 bases, with 10 bases between. The CDR3 DNA follows: TGTGCCAGCTCACCCAGTAGACTGGAGCAGTACTTC. It codes for CASSPSRLEQYF.

The V call is TRBV5-8, the J call TRBJ2-7, with D perhaps matching TRBD2 (6 bases). Germline V gene lookup returns CDR1 SGHTS and CDR2 YDEGEE. This CDR3 is 14 amino acids long. V was clipped by 0 bases and J by 2 bases, with 9 bases between them. The CDR3 loop is CASSLAAGTYEQYF. The CDR3 DNA follows: TGTGCCAGCAGCTTGGCGGCGGGGACCTACGAGCAGTACTTC.